Included here is one T cell receptor (beta chain) sequence, with context. Distinct nucleotide sequences in the sample also encode this CDR3. This sample is part of a study of cytomegalovirus exposure and HLA in healthy donors. Researchers ran the PCR with 60 Vbeta and 13 Jbeta primers. Data came from immunoSEQ multiplex PCR; TCRdb stores just in-frame clones and leaves some out. The table records hundreds of thousands of clones, around 80% of them present only once. The source of this sequence is a woman aged 55-75 years in good health and CMV-seropositive. The source material was PBMCs.

DNA of the CDR3: TGTGCCAGCAGTGTTCCCGACAGGGGGGAGACCCAGTACTTC. This sequence encodes CASSVPDRGETQYF. This sequence joins TRBV6-1 and TRBJ2-5, with TRBD1 matching 9 bases. The CDR3 extends over 14 amino acids. The V gene end was trimmed by 4 bases and the J gene end by 5 bases; junction bases not matched to a gene: 5. The germline gives CDR1 MNHNS, CDR2 SASEGT.